This T cell receptor (beta chain) was recorded in a study of T cell changes during pregnancy in multiple sclerosis. Profiled with immunoSEQ multiplex PCR; TCRdb holds only in-frame clones, not every one. The sample lists roughly 41,000 clones, around nine tenths seen once, with approximately 6.7% in the top ten. Note on this clone: This same CDR3 is encoded by further DNA sequences in the sample.

The input for sequencing was CD8+ T cells from peripheral blood mononuclear cells, taken in the third trimester of pregnancy. The clonotype originates from a female donor with multiple sclerosis, enrolled in a pregnancy study.

In DNA, the CDR3 is TGCGCCAGCAGCTTGGAGGGGGGCAATCAGCCCCAGCATTTT. It encodes CASSLEGGNQPQHF. The rearrangement joins TRBV5-1 to TRBJ1-5; weak D call: TRBD1 (6 bases). The CDR3 loop spans 14 amino acids. V was cut by 0 bases and J by 2 bases, with 6 bases left in between. The germline V gene has CDR1 SGHRS and CDR2 YFSETQ. The full variable domain, with the rest looked up from reference TRBV5-1 and TRBJ1-5, is KAGVTQTPRYLIKTRGQQVTLSCSPISGHRSVSWYQQTPGQGLQFLFEYFSETQRNKGNFPGRFSGRQFSNSRSEMNVSTLELGDSALYLCASSLEGGNQPQHFGDGTRLSIL.